The 18 T cell receptor beta chains reported below all come from one sample, sequenced in a study of identifying expanded T cells in peripheral blood (dated by TCRdb to 2018 to 2020). Libraries were built with the immunoSEQ multiplex PCR assay. In TCRdb, the immuneACCESS table is reduced to in-frame sequences with V and J assigned. These tables do not hold every clone; where another copy was compared, an unresolved V gene accounts for under half, and the others remain unexplained. The sample table records about 100,000 clones; about 87% of these occur just once. Just over 5.5% of the sample belongs to the ten largest clones. Sequences were obtained from blood. These receptors all come from a person aged 18-70 years in good health.

This rearrangement joins TRBV5-1 to TRBJ1-1; 9 nucleotides line up with TRBD1. The germline CDR1 and CDR2 sequences are SGHRS and YFSETQ. V dropped 4 bases and J dropped 1; count of bases not matched to a gene: 8. The CDR3 loop spans 16 amino acids. The CDR3 here is CASSTRGQGWNTEAFF. The CDR3 DNA sequence: TGCGCCAGCAGCACCCGGGGACAGGGTTGGAACACTGAAGCTTTCTTT.

V gene TRBV7-9 combines with J gene TRBJ1-1, with 7 bases that match TRBD1. This CDR3 comprises 15 residues. With 5 bases clipped from V and 2 bases from J, the junction kept 8 bases outside the gene matches. Germline CDR1 reads SEHNR; CDR2 reads FQNEAQ (reference sequence). DNA for the CDR3: TGTGCCAGCAGCCAACCGGGGACAGTAAACACTGAAGCTTTCTTT. This encodes CASSQPGTVNTEAFF.

CDR3 nucleotide sequence: TGTGCCAGCAGCTTTGGACTAGCGTCTGCCGGGGAGCTGTTTTTT. Translating it yields CASSFGLASAGELFF. The V gene is TRBV7-9, the J gene TRBJ2-2; TRBD2 aligns across 9 bases. The trim removed 3 bases at V and 6 bases at J, leaving 5 bases unmatched. The CDR3 length is 15 residues. The V gene's germline CDR1 is SEHNR and CDR2 FQNEAQ (reference sequence).

This chain connects TRBV7-3 to TRBJ2-7; the D is unclear. Trimming removed 3 bases at V and 3 bases at J, with 12 bases between. From germline, CDR1 is SGHTA and CDR2 FQGTGA. This CDR3 spans 14 amino acids. The chain's CDR3 is CASSFLGPGYEQYF. CDR3 DNA sequence: TGTGCCAGCAGCTTCCTCGGACCGGGCTACGAGCAGTACTTC.

A few counts support this clone. The J gene is TRBJ2-5, the V gene TRBV6-6; the match to TRBD2 covers 7 bases. CDR1 MNHNY and CDR2 SVGAGI come from the germline V gene (reference sequence). V shed 6 bases, J shed 5 bases, and the junction held 15 bases outside the gene matches. The CDR3 sequence is 16 residues long. CDR3 sequence (DNA): TGTGCCAGCAGCCAAGGCACTAGCGTTTACCGGGAGACCCAGTACTTC. Translation gives CASSQGTSVYRETQYF.

The CDR3, as DNA: TGTGCCAGCAGTGGGGACATCTATGGCTACACCTTC. Protein: CASSGDIYGYTF. The chain employs TRBV2 and TRBJ1-2; TRBD1 might be the D (6 bases). Trimming shortened V by 4 bases and J by 4 bases, and 7 bases separated the two germline ends. The CDR3 runs 12 residues. The V gene's germline CDR1 is SNHLY and CDR2 FYNNEI.

J is TRBJ1-1 and V is TRBV9; tentatively, D is TRBD1 (5 bases). The germline V and J ends were trimmed by 0 bases and 6 bases, with 9 bases remaining between them. CDR3 length equals 13 residues. Germline assignment: CDR1 SGDLS and CDR2 YYNGEE. CDR3 sequence reads: CASSVGGDPEAFF. The CDR3 DNA is TGTGCCAGCAGCGTAGGGGGGGACCCTGAAGCTTTCTTT.

The chain couples TRBV7-9 to TRBJ2-7; 8 bases match TRBD1. The germline V gene has CDR1 SEHNR and CDR2 FQNEAQ (reference sequence). The CDR3 totals 14 residues. J gave up 3 bases and V 6 bases, and 7 bases lay outside the gene matches. The CDR3 protein is CASRGQVEGYEQYF. Here the CDR3 DNA reads TGTGCCAGCAGGGGACAGGTTGAGGGCTACGAGCAGTACTTC.

This chain's CDR3 is CASSAGQTASGYTF. The DNA for the CDR3 is TGTGCCAGCAGCGCCGGACAGACCGCTAGCGGCTACACCTTC. This chain connects TRBV4-2 to TRBJ1-2, with a possible D match to TRBD1 (6 bases). The CDR3 has 14 amino acids. Trimming pared 5 bases from V and 8 bases from J, leaving 18 bases between. Germline-derived CDR1 and CDR2 are LGHNA and YNFKEQ.

The V gene is TRBV5-1, the J gene TRBJ2-7; D is tentatively TRBD1 or TRBD2 (5 bases each). This CDR3 contains 16 residues. Germline V gene lookup returns CDR1 SGHRS and CDR2 YFSETQ. Between the trimmed V and J ends, which lost 4 bases and 0 bases, there was a span of 17 bases. CDR3 bases: TGCGCCAGCAGCCCTCCGAGGGGCCCGAGCTCCTACGAGCAGTACTTC. This translates into CASSPPRGPSSYEQYF.

The rearrangement joins TRBV11-3 to TRBJ1-1; 10 nucleotides match TRBD1. The CDR3 contains 16 residues. J was trimmed by 1 base and V by 5 bases; bases with no gene match: 7. The germline CDR1 and CDR2 sequences are SGHNT and YENEEA. The CDR3 nucleotides read TGTGCCAGCAGCCCTCGGGACAGGGGTCCGAACACTGAAGCTTTCTTT. Translating it yields CASSPRDRGPNTEAFF.

Here the CDR3 reads CASSLVGTTTGELFF. The CDR3 DNA reads as TGCGCCAGCAGCTTAGTTGGGACTACCACCGGGGAGCTGTTTTTT. The V call is TRBV5-1, the J call TRBJ2-2; 7 bases agree with TRBD2. CDR1 and CDR2 (germline): SGHRS, YFSETQ. The CDR3 covers 15 residues. V lost 2 bases and J lost 4; bases outside the gene matches: 5.

The chain couples TRBV9 to TRBJ1-2; no clear D gene. Germline V gene sequence: CDR1 SGDLS, CDR2 YYNGEE. The germline V and J ends were trimmed by 0 bases and 4 bases, with 7 bases remaining between them. CDR3 length equals 13 residues. The CDR3 bases are TGTGCCAGCAGCGTAGACGGCCTCTATGGCTACACCTTC. Amino acids: CASSVDGLYGYTF.

This chain connects TRBV7-9 to TRBJ2-1, with 11 bases fitting TRBD2. The V gene end was trimmed by 7 bases and the J gene end by 3 bases; junction bases not matched to a gene: 5. The germline V gene has CDR1 SEHNR and CDR2 FQNEAQ (reference sequence). The CDR3 consists of 15 residues. The CDR3 spells CASNLLAGDYNEQFF. In DNA, the CDR3 is TGTGCCAGCAACCTACTAGCGGGGGACTACAATGAGCAGTTCTTC. Looking up the rest from reference TRBV7-9 and TRBJ2-1 gives the full variable domain: DTGVSQNPRHKITKRGQNVTFRCDPISEHNRLYWYRQTLGQGPEFLTYFQNEAQLEKSRLLSDRFSAERPKGSFSTLEIQRTEQGDSAMYLCASNLLAGDYNEQFFGPGTRLTVL.

This sequence joins TRBV5-1 and TRBJ1-1, with D maybe TRBD1 (6 bases). The CDR3 covers 16 residues. Germline V gene sequence: CDR1 SGHRS, CDR2 YFSETQ. V gave up 0 bases and J gave up 1 base, with 13 bases separating them. CDR3 sequence (DNA): TGCGCCAGCAGCTTGGGGCAGGGGCGACCGAACACTGAAGCTTTCTTT. This encodes CASSLGQGRPNTEAFF.

The chain joins TRBV5-1 to TRBJ2-5; perhaps TRBD2 as D (6 bases). CDR3 length: 14 residues. The V gene lost 4 bases and the J gene lost 2 bases, with 12 bases spanning the gap. Germline V gene sequence: CDR1 SGHRS, CDR2 YFSETQ. The chain's CDR3 is CASSTPGTQETQYF. CDR3 nucleotide sequence: TGCGCCAGCAGCACTCCCGGGACTCAAGAGACCCAGTACTTC.

Concerning this clone itself: Sequence at one end of the junction differs from germline and may be a read error. The chain employs TRBV6-1 and TRBJ2-7; 10 nucleotides agree with TRBD1. In germline, CDR1 is MNHNS, CDR2 SASEGT. The CDR3 has 13 amino acids. The CDR3 reads CASSEVEPGQGSF. CDR3 DNA sequence: TGTGCCAGCAGTGAAGTGGAACCGGGACAGGGGTCCTTC.

The rearrangement links TRBV27 to TRBJ2-5; unclear D gene. Germline V gene sequence: CDR1 MNHEY, CDR2 SMNVEV (reference sequence). This CDR3 has 11 amino acids. The V gene lost 6 bases and the J gene lost 4 bases, with 6 bases spanning the gap. DNA of the CDR3: TGTGCCAGCAGCCCAGGAGAGACCCAGTACTTC. It yields the protein CASSPGETQYF.